This passage covers 9 T cell receptor beta chains from one sample sequenced in a study of blood T cell repertoires in COVID-19. Clones were read by immunoSEQ multiplex PCR, and TCRdb kept only the in-frame ones, dropping some. The table shows approximately 180,000 clones, with 87% occurring only once. Material: peripheral blood. These receptor sequences come from a woman aged 45 to 65 with acute or convalescent COVID-19.

This chain joins TRBV9 and TRBJ2-3; D might be TRBD1 (5 bases). The germline CDR1 and CDR2 sequences are SGDLS and YYNGEE. CDR3 length equals 15 residues. The germline V and J ends were trimmed by 5 bases and 2 bases, with 15 bases remaining between them. CDR3 sequence (DNA): TGTGCCAGCAGTGAAGCAGGGCCGTACACAGATACGCAGTATTTT. Protein product: CASSEAGPYTDTQYF.

The chain joins TRBV5-8 to TRBJ2-5; 8 bases agree with TRBD2. The CDR3 covers 13 residues. Germline CDR1 and CDR2: SGHTS and YDEGEE. With 4 bases clipped from V and 7 bases from J, the junction kept 6 bases outside the gene matches. CDR3 sequence (DNA): TGTGCCAGCAGCAGGACTAGCTCAGGGACCCAGTACTTC. This gives the protein CASSRTSSGTQYF.

The gene calls are TRBV5-1 and TRBJ2-3; TRBD2 aligns across 10 bases. Germline CDR1 reads SGHRS; CDR2 reads YFSETQ. J gave up 7 bases and V 0 bases, and 5 bases lay outside the gene matches. CDR3 size: 15 residues. The CDR3 region is CASSLGTSGLNTQYF. CDR3 in DNA: TGCGCCAGCAGCTTGGGGACTAGCGGTTTGAATACGCAGTATTTT.

The V and J genes are TRBV19 and TRBJ1-2; 7 nucleotides match TRBD1. Trimming removed 8 bases from V and 2 bases from J; junction bases left unmatched: 8. The length of the CDR3 is 14 residues. The V gene's germline CDR1 is LNHDA and CDR2 SQIVND (reference sequence). CDR3 DNA sequence: TGTGCCAGTCGTTCCGGGACAGCCAACTATGGCTACACCTTC. Protein: CASRSGTANYGYTF. Using reference TRBV19 and TRBJ1-2 for the parts outside the CDR3, the full variable domain is DGGITQSPKYLFRKEGQNVTLSCEQNLNHDAMYWYRQDPGQGLRLIYYSQIVNDFQKGDIAEGYSVSREKKESFPLTVTSAQKNPTAFYLCASRSGTANYGYTFGSGTRLTVV.

This clone was detected only a few times. The genes are TRBV11-3 and TRBJ2-2, with D perhaps TRBD2 (6 bases). The V end was cut by 5 bases, the J end by 3 bases, with 7 bases between. The CDR3 contains 13 residues. Germline V gene data show CDR1 as SGHNT and CDR2 as YENEEA. The CDR3 region is CASSPGDTGELFF. The CDR3 DNA sequence: TGTGCCAGCAGCCCGGGAGACACCGGGGAGCTGTTTTTT.

This chain joins TRBV6-2 or TRBV6-3 and TRBJ2-7; D uncertain. The CDR3 totals 15 residues. Germline assignment: CDR1 MNHEY and CDR2 SVGEGT. V lost 3 bases, J lost 3 bases, and 15 bases lay in between. CDR3 in amino acids: CASSYSETGIYEQYF. CDR3 DNA sequence: TGTGCCAGCAGTTATTCCGAGACGGGTATCTACGAGCAGTACTTC.

Of note for this clone: Other DNA sequences of this sample code for an identical CDR3. The chain joins TRBV3-1 (or the pseudogene TRBV3-2) to TRBJ1-1; D may be TRBD1 (6 bases). V dropped 2 bases and J dropped 5 bases, with 9 bases sitting between them. CDR3 length: 13 residues. The germline V gene encodes CDR1 LGHDT and CDR2 YNNKEL (reference sequence). The CDR3 DNA follows: TGTGCCAGCAGCCAACTACAGGGTACTGAAGCTTTCTTT. It yields the protein CASSQLQGTEAFF.

The V gene is TRBV18, the J gene TRBJ2-5; a possible D gene is TRBD1 (6 bases). The ends were cut back, 3 bases at V and 5 bases at J, with 16 bases in the middle. Germline loops: CDR1 KGHSH, CDR2 LQKENI. The CDR3 is 15 residues long. CDR3 amino acids: CASSPTHRAGETQYF. CDR3 in DNA: TGTGCCAGCTCACCTACTCACAGGGCAGGGGAGACCCAGTACTTC.

The V and J genes are TRBV5-6 and TRBJ1-6; D is undetermined. Germline lookup yields CDR1 SGHDT and CDR2 YYEEEE. Deletions cut 0 bases from V and 0 bases from J, with 13 bases between. The CDR3 consists of 18 residues. The DNA of the CDR3 is TGTGCCAGCAGCTTGGCGCTGGATAGGAGCTCCTATAATTCACCCCTCCACTTT. It codes for CASSLALDRSSYNSPLHF.